The T cell receptor beta chain described here comes from a study of T-cell reconstitution after alpha-beta-depleted transplantation in children. Study-level points and caveats: About two months after transplant, alpha-beta T cells reportedly came from several hundred expanded graft clones. The study traced high day-60 TCRbeta diversity in some patients to surviving recipient T cells and thymic progenitors. Newly made T cells mostly supplied T-cell counts and diversity one year after transplant.

The CDR3 extends over 13 amino acids. V was clipped by 7 bases and J by 8 bases; unmatched bases: 10. On this clonotype: What it binds is unknown.

Preparation of the TCRbeta library involved a method that used unique molecular identifiers. TCRdb re-called the PCR reads through MiXCR, storing one row per CDR3 protein. Among about 980,000 distinct CDR3 sequences listed, less than 30% were seen once. This sample comprised PBMCs, mostly from graft donor cells, obtained 360 days after TCRalphabeta/CD19-depleted stem cell transplant. The receptor's source is a boy under three years old who had a stem cell transplant for SCID, so the T cells may come from the graft donor. The chain is built from TRBV12-3 or TRBV12-4 and TRBJ1-2, with 7 bases matching TRBD1. The CDR3 loop is CASIFRQGGGYTF. The CDR3 DNA reads TGTGCCAGCATCTTCAGGCAGGGGGGCGGCTACACCTTC.